The 22 T cell receptor beta chains listed next were all sequenced from one sample in a study of blood T cell repertoires in COVID-19. Assay used: immunoSEQ multiplex PCR; TCRdb lists only in-frame clones, some missing. The data show approximately 100,000 clones, more than 90% seen once. The material sequenced was peripheral blood. The origin of the receptors is a man in his sixties or seventies with acute or convalescent COVID-19.

The chain combines TRBV5-1 with TRBJ2-4; 7 nucleotides agree with TRBD1. CDR3 size: 13 residues. The V and J ends lost 7 bases and 5 bases, in that order; junction bases with no gene match: 6. In germline, CDR1 is SGHRS, CDR2 YFSETQ. The CDR3 reads CASEGDRENIQYF. The CDR3 DNA reads TGCGCCAGCGAAGGCGACAGGGAAAACATTCAGTACTTC.

The gene calls are TRBV5-1 and TRBJ2-1; 14 nucleotides agree with TRBD2. CDR1 is SGHRS and CDR2 is YFSETQ in the germline V gene. The V gene end was trimmed by 4 bases and the J gene end by 6 bases; junction bases not matched to a gene: 6. CDR3 length: 16 amino acids. Here the CDR3 reads CASSPGTSGSFNEQFF. CDR3 sequence (DNA): TGCGCCAGCAGCCCGGGGACTAGCGGGAGCTTCAATGAGCAGTTCTTC.

The chain couples TRBV6-5 to TRBJ2-7, with D perhaps matching TRBD1 (5 bases). CDR3 length equals 14 residues. Germline loops: CDR1 MNHEY, CDR2 SVGAGI. V lost 6 bases to trimming and J lost 5 bases, with 17 bases between them. The CDR3 DNA follows: TGTGCCAGCAGCGCACTGGGCCTAGGGGACGAGCAGTACTTC. Translated, it gives CASSALGLGDEQYF.

This chain uses TRBV7-2 with TRBJ2-7, with D perhaps TRBD2 (6 bases). The CDR3 is 15 amino acids. Trimming left V 5 bases short and J 2 bases short, with 16 bases between. Germline CDR1 SGHTA, CDR2 FQGNSA. CDR3 DNA sequence: TGTGCCAGCAGCCCCCCCGCGGTAGCGGCCTACGAGCAGTACTTC. Protein: CASSPPAVAAYEQYF.

The V call is TRBV7-8, the J call TRBJ1-5, with TRBD1 matching 9 bases. The ends lost 8 bases at V and 11 bases at J; junction bases unmatched: 16. The CDR3 covers 15 residues. In germline, CDR1 is SGHVS, CDR2 FQNEAQ. The CDR3, as DNA: TGTGCCAGCGGAGAGGGGACAGGGACTTATGGGACCCAGCATTTT. Translated, it gives CASGEGTGTYGTQHF.

This clone was seen just once. The chain is built from TRBV18 and TRBJ1-6; D possibly corresponds to TRBD1 (5 bases). Germline CDR1 and CDR2: KGHSH and LQKENI. The CDR3 contains 16 residues. The V and J ends lost 3 bases and 6 bases respectively, with 15 bases between them. The CDR3 here is CASSPGTPQVNSPLHF. CDR3 sequence (DNA): TGTGCCAGCTCACCCGGGACTCCTCAAGTTAATTCACCCCTCCACTTT.

The chain links TRBV2 to TRBJ2-2; TRBD1 agrees at 7 bases. The CDR3 consists of 14 residues. After removal of 7 bases from V and 4 bases from J, the junction contained 6 bases not matched to a gene. The germline V gene encodes CDR1 SNHLY and CDR2 FYNNEI. CDR3 DNA: TGTGCCAGCACCCGACAGGGCCCCACCGGGGAGCTGTTTTTT. Its protein product is CASTRQGPTGELFF.

The chain couples TRBV5-8 to TRBJ2-4; D not resolved. Germline values: CDR1 SGHTS, CDR2 YDEGEE. The V end lost 2 bases, the J end lost 5 bases, and 11 bases lay between the germline ends. The CDR3 has 14 residues. The CDR3 protein is CASSFYRSQNIQYF. For the CDR3, the DNA is TGTGCCAGCAGCTTCTATCGTTCTCAAAACATTCAGTACTTC.

The chain is built from TRBV29-1 and TRBJ2-5; TRBD2 matches at 14 bases. The CDR3 has 14 amino acids. Trimming at V came to 6 bases and at J to 4 bases, leaving 4 bases not matched to a gene. Germline CDR1 reads SQVTM; CDR2 reads ANQGSEA. The CDR3 DNA is TGCAGCGTCGGGACTAGCGGGAGCGGAGAGACCCAGTACTTC. It encodes CSVGTSGSGETQYF.

The rearrangement joins TRBV5-1 to TRBJ2-2; the D gene is possibly TRBD1 (6 bases). V dropped 4 bases and J dropped 2 bases, with 15 bases sitting between them. The CDR3 has 16 residues. Germline V gene data show CDR1 as SGHRS and CDR2 as YFSETQ. The CDR3: CASSNGQKVNTGELFF. The CDR3 DNA reads as TGCGCCAGCAGCAACGGACAGAAAGTAAACACCGGGGAGCTGTTTTTT.

The V call is TRBV30, the J call TRBJ1-3; D remains unclear. Germline V gene sequence: CDR1 GTSNPN, CDR2 SVGIG (reference sequence). Trimming cost V 0 bases and J 0 bases, with 12 bases left between them. This CDR3 spans 16 amino acids. The CDR3 nucleotides are TGTGCCTGGAGTGTAACCCGGACTGACTCTGGAAACACCATATATTTT. Translating gives CAWSVTRTDSGNTIYF. Looking up the rest from reference TRBV30 and TRBJ1-3 gives the full variable domain: SQTIHQWPATLVQPVGSPLSLECTVEGTSNPNLYWYRQAAGRGLQLLFYSVGIGQISSEVPQNLSASRPQDRQFILSSKKLLLSDSGFYLCAWSVTRTDSGNTIYFGEGSWLTVV.

The chain is built from TRBV20-1 and TRBJ1-1, with D possibly being TRBD1 (6 bases). This CDR3 comprises 15 residues. Germline V gives CDR1 DFQATT, CDR2 SNEGSKA (reference sequence). The V end lost 3 bases, the J end lost 0 bases, and 14 bases lay between the germline ends. The CDR3 sequence: CSASTGSLMNTEAFF. The CDR3 DNA is TGCAGTGCTAGTACAGGGTCCCTAATGAACACTGAAGCTTTCTTT.

The chain is built from TRBV19 and TRBJ1-2; D is undetermined. Germline V gene data show CDR1 as LNHDA and CDR2 as SQIVND (reference sequence). Trimming left V 2 bases short and J 5 bases short, with 12 bases between. The CDR3 runs 14 residues. In nucleotides, the CDR3 is TGTGCCAGTAGTATATCGGGTCTTTCTTATGGCTACACCTTC. It translates to CASSISGLSYGYTF.

The CDR3, as DNA: TGTGCCAGCAGAGGACAAGCTTGGAGCACTGAAGCTTTCTTT. Amino acids: CASRGQAWSTEAFF. The J gene is TRBJ1-1, the V gene TRBV6-5; a weak D match, TRBD1 (5 bases). The germline V gene has CDR1 MNHEY and CDR2 SVGAGI. The CDR3 runs to 14 residues. V was clipped by 6 bases and J by 4 bases, with 15 bases between them.

The J gene is TRBJ2-7, the V gene TRBV27; 10 bases line up with TRBD2. After removal of 5 bases from V and 5 bases from J, the junction contained 12 bases not matched to a gene. This CDR3 is built from 16 residues. The germline V gene encodes CDR1 MNHEY and CDR2 SMNVEV (reference sequence). The CDR3 spells CASSVRAGGFRDEQYF. DNA of the CDR3: TGTGCCAGCAGTGTCCGAGCGGGAGGGTTTCGAGACGAGCAGTACTTC.

The rearrangement joins TRBV14 to TRBJ1-1; D gene ambiguous. This CDR3 contains 13 residues. CDR1 is SGHDN, CDR2 FVKESK, per germline. The V gene lost 1 base and the J gene lost 0 bases, with 3 bases spanning the gap. CDR3: CASSQGMNTEAFF. The DNA for the CDR3 is TGTGCCAGCAGCCAAGGTATGAACACTGAAGCTTTCTTT.

The chain has TRBV18 and TRBJ2-3; tentatively, D is TRBD1 (6 bases). V was shortened by 1 base and J by 4 bases, with 12 bases between the two germline ends. The CDR3 totals 15 residues. CDR1 and CDR2 (germline): KGHSH, LQKENI. CDR3 amino acids: CASSPLLQGADTQYF. In DNA form, the CDR3 reads TGTGCCAGCTCACCACTCCTACAGGGCGCAGATACGCAGTATTTT.

J is TRBJ2-2 and V is TRBV4-2, with D unresolved. Trimming stripped 4 bases from V and 1 base from J, with 13 bases between. Germline loops: CDR1 LGHNA, CDR2 YNFKEQ. CDR3 size: 16 residues. DNA of the CDR3: TGTGCCAGCAGCCCAAGCAGGCAGAGGAACACCGGGGAGCTGTTTTTT. It yields the protein CASSPSRQRNTGELFF.

The J gene is TRBJ2-1, the V gene TRBV7-9; the D gene is possibly TRBD2 (6 bases). V was shortened by 5 bases and J by 8 bases, with 19 bases between the two germline ends. This CDR3 region has 15 residues. Germline V gene sequence: CDR1 SEHNR, CDR2 FQNEAQ (reference sequence). CDR3 amino acids: CASSTRERSIDEQFF. The CDR3 DNA reads as TGTGCCAGCAGCACCCGGGAGCGGAGTATCGATGAGCAGTTCTTC. The full variable domain, completed using reference TRBV7-9 and TRBJ2-1, is DTGVSQNPRHKITKRGQNVTFRCDPISEHNRLYWYRQTLGQGPEFLTYFQNEAQLEKSRLLSDRFSAERPKGSFSTLEIQRTEQGDSAMYLCASSTRERSIDEQFFGPGTRLTVL.

The chain uses TRBV5-5 and TRBJ2-7; the D gene is possibly TRBD1 (5 bases). The CDR3 contains 11 residues. Trimming stripped 4 bases from V and 3 bases from J, with 5 bases between. Germline CDR1 is SGHKS and CDR2 is YYEKEE (reference sequence). The CDR3 DNA reads TGTGCCAGCAGCCAGGGCTACGAGCAGTACTTC. It specifies CASSQGYEQYF.

The V call is TRBV5-1, the J call TRBJ1-2, with no clear D. V lost 1 base and J 0 bases, leaving 7 bases between the germline ends. Germline loops: CDR1 SGHRS, CDR2 YFSETQ. This CDR3 spans 14 amino acids. The CDR3 protein is CASSLRGANYGYTF. CDR3 DNA: TGCGCCAGCAGCTTGCGGGGTGCTAACTATGGCTACACCTTC.

The J gene is TRBJ1-5, the V gene TRBV18; D gene uncertain. Germline V gene data show CDR1 as KGHSH and CDR2 as LQKENI. Deletions cut 2 bases from V and 1 base from J, with 9 bases between. The CDR3 is 15 amino acids. The CDR3 loop is CASSPVDASNQPQHF. The CDR3 DNA follows: TGTGCCAGCTCACCAGTAGATGCGAGCAATCAGCCCCAGCATTTT. Filled out from reference TRBV18 and TRBJ1-5, the complete variable domain reads NAGVMQNPRHLVRRRGQEARLRCSPMKGHSHVYWYRQLPEEGLKFMVYLQKENIIDESGMPKERFSAEFPKEGPSILRIQQVVRGDSAAYFCASSPVDASNQPQHFGDGTRLSIL.